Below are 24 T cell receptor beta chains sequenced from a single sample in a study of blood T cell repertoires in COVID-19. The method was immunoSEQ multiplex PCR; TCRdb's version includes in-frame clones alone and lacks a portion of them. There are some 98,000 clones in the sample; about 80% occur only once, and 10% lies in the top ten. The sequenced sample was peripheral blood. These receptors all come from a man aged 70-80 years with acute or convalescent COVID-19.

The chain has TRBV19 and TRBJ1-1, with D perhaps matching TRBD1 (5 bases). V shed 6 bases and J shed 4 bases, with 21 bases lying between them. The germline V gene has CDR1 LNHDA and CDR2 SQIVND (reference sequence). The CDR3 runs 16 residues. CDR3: CASSRIVGGGSTEAFF. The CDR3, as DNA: TGTGCCAGTAGCCGGATTGTCGGGGGAGGGAGCACTGAAGCTTTCTTT. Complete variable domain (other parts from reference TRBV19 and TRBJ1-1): DGGITQSPKYLFRKEGQNVTLSCEQNLNHDAMYWYRQDPGQGLRLIYYSQIVNDFQKGDIAEGYSVSREKKESFPLTVTSAQKNPTAFYLCASSRIVGGGSTEAFFGQGTRLTVV.

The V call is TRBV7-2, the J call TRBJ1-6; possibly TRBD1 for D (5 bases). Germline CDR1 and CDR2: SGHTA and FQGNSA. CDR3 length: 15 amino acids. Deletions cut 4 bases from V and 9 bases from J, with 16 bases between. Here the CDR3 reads CASSSGRAPLSPLHF. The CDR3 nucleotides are TGTGCCAGCAGCTCAGGCAGGGCCCCGCTTTCACCCCTCCACTTT.

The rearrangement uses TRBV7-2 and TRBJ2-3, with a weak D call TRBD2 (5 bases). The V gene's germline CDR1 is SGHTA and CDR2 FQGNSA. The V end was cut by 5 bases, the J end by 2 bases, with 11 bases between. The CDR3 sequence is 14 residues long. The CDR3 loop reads CASSLRTVTDTQYF. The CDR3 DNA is TGTGCCAGCAGCCTCCGGACTGTCACAGATACGCAGTATTTT.

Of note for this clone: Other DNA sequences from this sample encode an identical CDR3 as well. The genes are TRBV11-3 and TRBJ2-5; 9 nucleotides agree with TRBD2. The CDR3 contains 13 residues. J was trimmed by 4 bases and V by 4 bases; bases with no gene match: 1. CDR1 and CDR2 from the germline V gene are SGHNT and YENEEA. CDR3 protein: CASSSTSGETQYF. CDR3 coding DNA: TGTGCCAGCAGCTCGACTAGCGGAGAGACCCAGTACTTC.

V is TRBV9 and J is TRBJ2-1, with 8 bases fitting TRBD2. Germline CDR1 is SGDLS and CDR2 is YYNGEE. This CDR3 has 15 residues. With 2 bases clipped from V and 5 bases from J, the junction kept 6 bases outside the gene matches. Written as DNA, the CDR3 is TGTGCCAGCAGCGTTTTAGCGGGGCCAGACAATGAGCAGTTCTTC. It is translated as CASSVLAGPDNEQFF.

The CDR3 DNA follows: TGTGCCAGCAGCTCGACGACAGTGGATGGCTACACCTTC. It yields the protein CASSSTTVDGYTF. The J gene is TRBJ1-2, the V gene TRBV7-2, with D tentatively TRBD1 (5 bases). Germline V gene sequence: CDR1 SGHTA, CDR2 FQGNSA. V lost 4 bases, J lost 6 bases, and 12 bases lay in between. CDR3 length: 13 amino acids.

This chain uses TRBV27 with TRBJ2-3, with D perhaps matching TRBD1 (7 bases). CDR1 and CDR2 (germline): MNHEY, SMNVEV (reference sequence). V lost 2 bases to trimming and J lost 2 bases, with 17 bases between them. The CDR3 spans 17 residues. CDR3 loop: CASSLRAGGTSTDTQYF. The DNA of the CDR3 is TGTGCCAGCAGTTTAAGGGCAGGGGGGACGTCCACAGATACGCAGTATTTT.

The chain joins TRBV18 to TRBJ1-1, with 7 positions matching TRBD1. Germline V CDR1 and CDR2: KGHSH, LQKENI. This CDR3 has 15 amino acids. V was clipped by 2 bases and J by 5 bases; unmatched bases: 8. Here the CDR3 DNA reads TGTGCCAGCTCACCAGAAGGGGGCGCAGGAACTGAAGCTTTCTTT. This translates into CASSPEGGAGTEAFF.

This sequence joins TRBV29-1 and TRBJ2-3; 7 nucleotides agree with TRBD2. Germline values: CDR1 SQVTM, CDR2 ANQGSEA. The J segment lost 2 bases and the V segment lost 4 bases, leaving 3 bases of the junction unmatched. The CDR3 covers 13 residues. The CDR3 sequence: CSVGGGITDTQYF. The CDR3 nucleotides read TGCAGCGTTGGCGGGGGAATCACAGATACGCAGTATTTT.

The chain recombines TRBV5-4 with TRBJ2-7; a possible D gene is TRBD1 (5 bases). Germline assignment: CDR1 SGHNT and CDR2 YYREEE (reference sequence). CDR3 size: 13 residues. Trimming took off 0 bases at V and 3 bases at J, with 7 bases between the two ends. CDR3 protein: CASSLGQRYEQYF. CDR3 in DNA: TGTGCCAGCAGCTTGGGACAGCGCTACGAGCAGTACTTC.

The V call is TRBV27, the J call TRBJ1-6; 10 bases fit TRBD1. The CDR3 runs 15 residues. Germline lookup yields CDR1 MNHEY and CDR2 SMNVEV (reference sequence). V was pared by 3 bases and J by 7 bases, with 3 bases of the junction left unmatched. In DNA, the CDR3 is TGTGCCAGCAGTTTCATGGGACAGGGGAATTCACCCCTCCACTTT. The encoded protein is CASSFMGQGNSPLHF.

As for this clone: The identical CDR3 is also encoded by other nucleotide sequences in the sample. The CDR3 coding sequence is TGCGCCAGCAGCTTCACTAGCGGGGGGTACAATGAGCAGTTCTTC. The encoded protein is CASSFTSGGYNEQFF. V and J are TRBV5-1 and TRBJ2-1, with 12 bases matching TRBD2. The V and J ends lost 2 bases and 4 bases, in that order; junction bases with no gene match: 1. The CDR3 totals 15 residues. Looked up from germline, CDR1 is SGHRS and CDR2 is YFSETQ.

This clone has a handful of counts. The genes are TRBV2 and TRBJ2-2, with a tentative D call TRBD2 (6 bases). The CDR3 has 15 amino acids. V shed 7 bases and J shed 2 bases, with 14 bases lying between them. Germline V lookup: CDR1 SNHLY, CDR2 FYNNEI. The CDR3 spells CASKFVEGNTGELFF. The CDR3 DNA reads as TGTGCCAGCAAGTTCGTGGAGGGTAACACCGGGGAGCTGTTTTTT.

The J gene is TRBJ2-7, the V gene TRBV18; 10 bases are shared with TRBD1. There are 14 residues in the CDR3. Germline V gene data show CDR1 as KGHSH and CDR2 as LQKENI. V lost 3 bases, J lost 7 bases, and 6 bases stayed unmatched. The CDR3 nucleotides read TGTGCCAGCTCACCTACGACAGGGGGCTTTGAGCAGTACTTC. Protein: CASSPTTGGFEQYF.

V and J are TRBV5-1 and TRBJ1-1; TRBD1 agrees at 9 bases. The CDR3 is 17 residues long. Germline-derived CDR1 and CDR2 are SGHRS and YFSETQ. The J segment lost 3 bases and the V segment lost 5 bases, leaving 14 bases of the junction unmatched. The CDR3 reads CASRPWTGAGMDTEAFF. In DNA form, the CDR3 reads TGCGCCAGCAGACCCTGGACAGGGGCGGGGATGGACACTGAAGCTTTCTTT.

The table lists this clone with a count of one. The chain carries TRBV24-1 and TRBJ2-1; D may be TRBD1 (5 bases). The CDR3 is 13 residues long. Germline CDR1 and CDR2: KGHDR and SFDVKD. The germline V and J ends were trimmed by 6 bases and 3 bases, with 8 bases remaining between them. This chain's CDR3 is CATSTQGYNEQFF. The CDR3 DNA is TGTGCCACCAGTACCCAGGGCTACAATGAGCAGTTCTTC.

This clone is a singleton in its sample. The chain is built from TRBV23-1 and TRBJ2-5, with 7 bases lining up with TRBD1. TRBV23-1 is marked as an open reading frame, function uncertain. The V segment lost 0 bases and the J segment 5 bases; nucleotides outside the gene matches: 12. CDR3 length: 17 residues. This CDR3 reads CASSQSRQTGAGETQYF. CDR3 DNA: TGCGCCAGCAGTCAATCGAGGCAAACAGGGGCGGGCGAGACCCAGTACTTC.

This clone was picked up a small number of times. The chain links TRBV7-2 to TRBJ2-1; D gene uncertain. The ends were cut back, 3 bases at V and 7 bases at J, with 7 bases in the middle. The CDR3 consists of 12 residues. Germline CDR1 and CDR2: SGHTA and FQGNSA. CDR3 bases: TGTGCCAGCAGCTTCAACTGGAATGAGCAGTTCTTC. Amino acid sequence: CASSFNWNEQFF.

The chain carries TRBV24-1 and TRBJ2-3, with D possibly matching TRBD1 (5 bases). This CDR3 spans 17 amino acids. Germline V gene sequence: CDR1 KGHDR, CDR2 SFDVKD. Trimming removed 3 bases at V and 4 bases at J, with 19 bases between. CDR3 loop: CATSDPGAAGSPDTQYF. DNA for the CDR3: TGTGCCACCAGTGATCCTGGGGCCGCTGGAAGTCCAGATACGCAGTATTTT.

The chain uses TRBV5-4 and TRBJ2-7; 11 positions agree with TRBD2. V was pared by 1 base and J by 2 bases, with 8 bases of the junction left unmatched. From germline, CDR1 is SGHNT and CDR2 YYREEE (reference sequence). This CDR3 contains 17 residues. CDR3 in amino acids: CASSLRPSGRLTYEQYF. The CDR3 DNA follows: TGTGCCAGCAGCTTGAGGCCTAGCGGGAGGTTGACCTACGAGCAGTACTTC.

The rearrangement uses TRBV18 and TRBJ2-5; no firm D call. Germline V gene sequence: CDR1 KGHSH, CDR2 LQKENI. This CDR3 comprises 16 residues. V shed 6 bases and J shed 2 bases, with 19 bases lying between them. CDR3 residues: CASSLTGVGNQETQYF. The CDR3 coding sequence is TGTGCCAGCTCCCTCACCGGAGTAGGAAATCAAGAGACCCAGTACTTC.

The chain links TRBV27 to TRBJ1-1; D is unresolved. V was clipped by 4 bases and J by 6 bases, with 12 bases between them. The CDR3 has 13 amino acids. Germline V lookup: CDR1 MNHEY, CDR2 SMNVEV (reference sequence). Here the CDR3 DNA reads TGTGCCAGCAGTTCACCGGAGGGAGCTGAAGCTTTCTTT. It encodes CASSSPEGAEAFF.

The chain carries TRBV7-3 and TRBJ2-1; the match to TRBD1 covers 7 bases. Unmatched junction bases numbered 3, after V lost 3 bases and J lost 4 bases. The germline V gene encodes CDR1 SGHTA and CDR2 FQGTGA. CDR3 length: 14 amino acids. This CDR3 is CASSFGQEYNEQFF. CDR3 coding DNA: TGTGCCAGCAGCTTCGGACAGGAGTACAATGAGCAGTTCTTC.

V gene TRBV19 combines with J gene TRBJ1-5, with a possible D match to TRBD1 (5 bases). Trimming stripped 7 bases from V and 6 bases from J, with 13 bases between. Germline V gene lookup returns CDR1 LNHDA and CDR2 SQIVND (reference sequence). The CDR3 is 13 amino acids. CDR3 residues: CASMGGLTQPQHF. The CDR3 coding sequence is TGTGCCAGTATGGGGGGTTTAACTCAGCCCCAGCATTTT.